The 27 T cell receptor beta chains given below trace back to one sample, sequenced in a study of pediatric ulcerative colitis. The rectum was sampled with one to two pinch biopsies at colonoscopy. The table came from immunoSEQ multiplex PCR; TCRdb's copy has only in-frame clones and leaves some out. This sample has under 30,000 clones, with roughly 74% found just once. The sample was gut tissue. These receptors all stem from a boy younger than 18 with severe ulcerative colitis.

The rearrangement links TRBV2 to TRBJ2-7; D is possibly TRBD2 (5 bases). The CDR3 has 18 residues. Between the trimmed V and J ends, which lost 0 bases and 3 bases, there was a span of 21 bases. From germline, CDR1 is SNHLY and CDR2 FYNNEI. CDR3 residues: CASSEAQFGVSSDYEQYF. The CDR3, as DNA: TGTGCCAGCAGTGAAGCGCAATTCGGGGTGAGTTCAGACTACGAGCAGTACTTC.

This chain links TRBV7-2 with TRBJ2-1; 10 bases map to TRBD2. Germline CDR1 SGHTA, CDR2 FQGNSA. CDR3 length equals 15 residues. With V trimmed by 4 bases and J by 10 bases, 10 bases remained unmatched. CDR3 nucleotide sequence: TGTGCCAGCAGCTCGCTAGGGCTAGCGGGAGTAGAGCAGTTCTTC. Its protein product is CASSSLGLAGVEQFF.

This chain links TRBV7-2 with TRBJ1-1, with a tentative D call TRBD1 (6 bases). CDR3 length: 13 residues. The V end was cut by 5 bases, the J end by 3 bases, with 10 bases between. The V gene's germline CDR1 is SGHTA and CDR2 FQGNSA. This CDR3 reads CASSQGGYTEAFF. CDR3 nucleotide sequence: TGTGCCAGCAGCCAAGGGGGGTACACTGAAGCTTTCTTT.

This clone has only a few counts. This chain links TRBV5-1 with TRBJ1-3, with D possibly TRBD1 on 5 matching bases. V shed 0 bases and J shed 2 bases, with 15 bases lying between them. Germline V gives CDR1 SGHRS, CDR2 YFSETQ. The CDR3 sequence is 17 residues long. The CDR3 bases are TGCGCCAGCAGCTTGGGGTCGACCGGGGGAGCTGGAAACACCATATATTTT. Amino acids: CASSLGSTGGAGNTIYF. The full variable domain, completed using reference TRBV5-1 and TRBJ1-3, is KAGVTQTPRYLIKTRGQQVTLSCSPISGHRSVSWYQQTPGQGLQFLFEYFSETQRNKGNFPGRFSGRQFSNSRSEMNVSTLELGDSALYLCASSLGSTGGAGNTIYFGEGSWLTVV.

The rearrangement uses TRBV6-6 and TRBJ2-2; D not certain. CDR1 is MNHNY, CDR2 SVGAGI, per germline (reference sequence). The V end lost 5 bases, the J end lost 6 bases, and 7 bases lay between the germline ends. The CDR3 loop spans 12 amino acids. CDR3 nucleotide sequence: TGTGCCAGCAGTGAGGCGGCCGGGGAGCTGTTTTTT. This codes for CASSEAAGELFF.

The chain is built from TRBV2 and TRBJ2-1, with TRBD2 matching over 9 bases. In germline, CDR1 is SNHLY, CDR2 FYNNEI. V was pared by 4 bases and J by 8 bases, with 18 bases of the junction left unmatched. This CDR3 has 18 residues. The CDR3 spells CASSGRGVASGNGDEQFF. The CDR3 DNA reads TGTGCCAGCAGTGGCAGGGGGGTAGCTAGCGGGAACGGCGATGAGCAGTTCTTC. Using reference TRBV2 and TRBJ2-1 for the parts outside the CDR3, the full variable domain is EPEVTQTPSHQVTQMGQEVILRCVPISNHLYFYWYRQILGQKVEFLVSFYNNEISEKSEIFDDQFSVERPDGSNFTLKIRSTKLEDSAMYFCASSGRGVASGNGDEQFFGPGTRLTVL.

This clone was found a few times. The gene calls are TRBV7-3 and TRBJ1-1; D might be TRBD1 (6 bases). CDR3 length equals 14 residues. Per the germline V gene, CDR1 is SGHTA and CDR2 is FQGTGA. V lost 5 bases to trimming and J lost 3 bases, with 13 bases between them. CDR3 bases: TGTGCCAGCAGCACAGGGTGGGGCGACACTGAAGCTTTCTTT. Protein sequence: CASSTGWGDTEAFF. Variable domain in full (rest from reference TRBV7-3 and TRBJ1-1): GAGVSQTPSNKVTEKGKYVELRCDPISGHTALYWYRQSLGQGPEFLIYFQGTGAADDSGLPNDRFFAVRPEGSVSTLKIQRTERGDSAVYLCASSTGWGDTEAFFGQGTRLTVV.

The chain uses TRBV30 and TRBJ2-6, with D maybe TRBD1 (6 bases). V shed 5 bases and J shed 1 base, with 6 bases lying between them. CDR3 length equals 13 residues. Germline CDR1 is GTSNPN and CDR2 is SVGIG (reference sequence). The CDR3 protein is CAWQGSGANVLTF. CDR3 nucleotides: TGTGCCTGGCAGGGGTCTGGGGCCAACGTCCTGACTTTC.

The V and J genes are TRBV6-1 and TRBJ1-2; D call uncertain. V was cut by 1 base and J by 2 bases, with 5 bases left in between. Germline lookup yields CDR1 MNHNS and CDR2 SASEGT. The length of the CDR3 is 13 residues. CDR3 residues: CASSEVDNYGYTF. In DNA, the CDR3 is TGTGCCAGCAGTGAAGTGGACAACTATGGCTACACCTTC.

V is TRBV6-5 and J is TRBJ1-5; D gene ambiguous. The V and J ends lost 6 bases and 4 bases respectively, with 10 bases between them. This CDR3 has 13 amino acids. CDR1 and CDR2 (germline): MNHEY, SVGAGI. The CDR3, as DNA: TGTGCCAGCAGACAGCAGTCGAATCAGCCCCAGCATTTT. This gives the protein CASRQQSNQPQHF.

Here the CDR3 DNA reads TGTGCCAGCAGGGGGGCTAGCTCCTACGAGCAGTACTTC. It encodes CASRGASSYEQYF. The rearrangement links TRBV2 to TRBJ2-7, with TRBD1 as a possible D gene (6 bases). Germline CDR1 SNHLY, CDR2 FYNNEI. Trimming stripped 6 bases from V and 0 bases from J, with 9 bases between. This CDR3 is 13 amino acids long.

This rearrangement joins TRBV5-1 to TRBJ1-4, with TRBD1 as a possible D gene (5 bases). This CDR3 has 14 residues. The V end was cut by 0 bases, the J end by 10 bases, with 13 bases between. Germline V gene data show CDR1 as SGHRS and CDR2 as YFSETQ. Here the CDR3 reads CASSLAGAPSKLFF. For the CDR3, the DNA is TGCGCCAGCAGCTTGGCTGGGGCGCCCTCAAAACTGTTTTTT.

V is TRBV11-2 and J is TRBJ1-1; tentative D call: TRBD1 (5 bases). CDR3 size: 15 residues. Germline V gene data show CDR1 as SGHAT and CDR2 as FQNNGV. The V end lost 4 bases, the J end lost 5 bases, and 17 bases lay between the germline ends. CDR3 DNA: TGTGCCAGCAGCTCCGGTAATCGGGGCAGGACTGAAGCTTTCTTT. Its translation: CASSSGNRGRTEAFF.

The V call is TRBV10-3, the J call TRBJ2-5; 10 bases match TRBD2. Germline V gene data show CDR1 as ENHRY and CDR2 as SYGVKD. This CDR3 has 15 residues. The V and J ends lost 6 bases and 2 bases, in that order; junction bases with no gene match: 6. The CDR3 nucleotides read TGTGCCATCAGCCGACCGACTAGCGGGCAAGAGACCCAGTACTTC. Its translation is CAISRPTSGQETQYF.

This chain connects TRBV18 to TRBJ1-2; 9 nucleotides align to TRBD1. This CDR3 region has 14 residues. Germline V CDR1 and CDR2: KGHSH, LQKENI. The trim removed 1 base at V and 6 bases at J, leaving 3 bases unmatched. The CDR3 sequence is CASSPQDRGDGYTF. The DNA for the CDR3 is TGTGCCAGCTCACCACAGGACAGGGGTGATGGCTACACCTTC.

J is TRBJ2-1 and V is TRBV5-4, with D possibly TRBD2 on 6 matching bases. Germline V lookup: CDR1 SGHNT, CDR2 YYREEE (reference sequence). The length of the CDR3 is 15 residues. Trimming removed 2 bases at V and 4 bases at J, with 13 bases between. The CDR3 DNA reads as TGTGCCAGCAGCTTCGGTGGCGGGATATACAATGAGCAGTTCTTC. Translated, it gives CASSFGGGIYNEQFF.

This clone was seen only once. The chain is built from TRBV11-3 and TRBJ2-2; D might be TRBD2 (6 bases). The CDR3 sequence is 16 residues long. Trimming shortened V by 5 bases and J by 4 bases, and 17 bases separated the two germline ends. Germline CDR1 reads SGHNT; CDR2 reads YENEEA. The CDR3 is CASSAHGGSGTGELFF. The CDR3 DNA follows: TGTGCCAGCAGCGCCCACGGGGGAAGCGGCACCGGGGAGCTGTTTTTT.

The chain recombines TRBV6-6 with TRBJ2-1; D might be TRBD1 (5 bases). Trimming shortened V by 8 bases and J by 3 bases, and 17 bases separated the two germline ends. Germline-derived CDR1 and CDR2 are MNHNY and SVGAGI (reference sequence). The CDR3 spans 15 residues. The CDR3 region is CASHEPGFDYNEQFF. The CDR3 DNA is TGTGCCAGCCACGAGCCAGGGTTCGACTACAATGAGCAGTTCTTC.

The chain uses TRBV27 and TRBJ2-1; 7 bases map to TRBD2. The CDR3 sequence is 15 residues long. Losses at the gene ends were 5 bases for V and 9 bases for J; bases not matched to a gene: 13. Germline V gene data show CDR1 as MNHEY and CDR2 as SMNVEV (reference sequence). The CDR3 is CASSVLAEYRGEQFF. CDR3 in DNA: TGTGCCAGCAGTGTTCTAGCGGAATACCGAGGTGAGCAGTTCTTC.

The genes are TRBV9 and TRBJ1-1; a weak D match, TRBD1 (5 bases). CDR3 size: 15 residues. Germline V gene sequence: CDR1 SGDLS, CDR2 YYNGEE. V lost 4 bases to trimming and J lost 5 bases, with 18 bases between them. CDR3 sequence: CASSPSSGAWTEAFF. In DNA form, the CDR3 reads TGTGCCAGCAGCCCCTCTAGCGGGGCATGGACTGAAGCTTTCTTT.

The chain couples TRBV27 to TRBJ2-3; the D gene is possibly TRBD2 (5 bases). CDR1 MNHEY and CDR2 SMNVEV come from the germline V gene (reference sequence). The CDR3 length is 12 residues. The V end was cut by 8 bases, the J end by 2 bases, with 8 bases between. CDR3 sequence reads: CASGENTDTQYF. Here the CDR3 DNA reads TGTGCCAGCGGGGAGAACACAGATACGCAGTATTTT.

A few counts support this clone. The chain uses TRBV27 and TRBJ2-5; a weak D match, TRBD2 (11 bases). Germline V CDR1 and CDR2: MNHEY, SMNVEV (reference sequence). This CDR3 is 14 amino acids long. V lost 3 bases and J lost 9, with 17 bases in between. The CDR3 loop reads CASSLTSGTGAQYF. The CDR3 DNA reads TGTGCCAGCAGTTTGACTAGCGGGACAGGGGCCCAGTACTTC.

This clone was seen only a few times. The rearrangement joins TRBV7-2 to TRBJ1-2; D remains ambiguous. The CDR3 runs 12 residues. From germline, CDR1 is SGHTA and CDR2 FQGNSA. V lost 0 bases and J lost 7, with 6 bases in between. CDR3 protein: CASSLAVGGYTF. The CDR3, as DNA: TGTGCCAGCAGCTTAGCGGTCGGTGGCTACACCTTC.

The chain joins TRBV6-5 to TRBJ1-3; the D is unclear. The CDR3 has 14 amino acids. Germline-derived CDR1 and CDR2 are MNHEY and SVGAGI. V was pared by 7 bases and J by 0 bases, with 10 bases between. In DNA, the CDR3 is TGTGCCAGCAAAACCGGGATCTCTGGAAACACCATATATTTT. Translation: CASKTGISGNTIYF.

The V call is TRBV12-2, the J call TRBJ2-1; TRBD2 is the table's D call and was not checked against the DNA. TRBV12-2 is designated a pseudogene. The CDR3 spans 16 residues. CDR3 loop: CASRLRAGELYNEQFF. CDR3 DNA sequence: TGTGCAAGTCGCTTACGGGCGGGGGAGCTCTACAATGAGCAGTTCTTC.

The genes are TRBV19 and TRBJ1-5; the match to TRBD1 covers 9 bases. The CDR3 extends over 16 amino acids. V was clipped by 2 bases and J by 7 bases; unmatched bases: 9. Germline CDR1 is LNHDA and CDR2 is SQIVND (reference sequence). CDR3 protein: CASSISHRGLGQPQHF. The CDR3 region has the DNA TGTGCCAGTAGTATAAGCCACAGGGGGCTGGGGCAGCCCCAGCATTTT.

This chain connects TRBV6-5 to TRBJ1-6; 9 bases match TRBD1. CDR3 length: 15 residues. Germline loops: CDR1 MNHEY, CDR2 SVGAGI. The V gene end was trimmed by 4 bases and the J gene end by 6 bases; junction bases not matched to a gene: 4. CDR3 in DNA: TGTGCCAGCAGTTCAAGGACAGGGGTTAATTCACCCCTCCACTTT. Its translation: CASSSRTGVNSPLHF.